The clone carrying this T cell receptor (beta chain) was seen a handful of times. cDNA synthesis used the whole RNA isolate, giving expressed TCRB sequences. Clones were sequenced by immunoSEQ multiplex PCR, and TCRdb holds only the in-frame ones, with some missing. The sample includes roughly 250,000 clones, 9.6% of them seen just once. The sample comes from a study of beta chain features in type 1 diabetes. This clonotype originated in a young woman in good health. The material sequenced was naive CD4+ T cells from blood.

CDR3 nucleotides: TGTGCCAGCAGCTTAGAAAGGCTAGCGGGAGGCGGCAATGAGCAGTTCTTC. Residues: CASSLERLAGGGNEQFF. This chain uses TRBV7-2 with TRBJ2-1, with TRBD2 identical over 11 bases. CDR1 is SGHTA and CDR2 is FQGNSA in the germline V gene. This CDR3 is built from 17 residues. V was clipped by 1 base and J by 6 bases; unmatched bases: 8.